Listed here are 6 T cell receptor beta chains from one sample, sequenced in a study of identical twins. TCRdb reanalysed the 5' RACE reads using MiXCR and keeps one entry per CDR3 protein. The table includes hundreds of thousands of distinct CDR3 sequences, around 20% detected once. This sample was shared with a second study, whose subject was T cells expressing NK-cell markers.

The sequenced sample consisted of PBMCs. The receptors shown here come from a young woman in good health.

This clonotype was seen many times. The chain couples TRBV20-1 to TRBJ2-3; TRBD2 aligns across 9 bases. Losses at the gene ends were 6 bases for V and 3 bases for J; bases not matched to a gene: 4. CDR3 length: 13 residues. CDR1 is DFQATT, CDR2 SNEGSKA, per germline (reference sequence). CDR3 region: CSAGGGATDTQYF. The CDR3 nucleotides read TGCAGTGCAGGCGGGGGGGCTACAGATACGCAGTATTTT.

The genes are TRBV5-1 and TRBJ2-5; tentatively, D is TRBD2 (5 bases). The germline CDR1 and CDR2 sequences are SGHRS and YFSETQ. This CDR3 has 15 residues. V was clipped by 0 bases and J by 5 bases, with 14 bases between them. DNA for the CDR3: TGCGCCAGCAGCTTGGGGGGAGAACGTCGTGAGACCCAGTACTTC. Translated: CASSLGGERRETQYF.

The J gene is TRBJ1-2, the V gene TRBV10-3, with D unclear. CDR1 ENHRY and CDR2 SYGVKD come from the germline V gene. The CDR3 runs 14 residues. V lost 8 bases to trimming and J lost 2 bases, with 15 bases between them. The CDR3 sequence is CAIGSRTVNYGYTF. CDR3 nucleotides: TGTGCCATCGGATCCCGAACAGTAAACTATGGCTACACCTTC.

The gene calls are TRBV6-1 and TRBJ2-1; the match to TRBD1 covers 7 bases. With 7 bases clipped from V and 4 bases from J, the junction kept 7 bases outside the gene matches. The CDR3 has 14 residues. Germline V gene data show CDR1 as MNHNS and CDR2 as SASEGT. DNA of the CDR3: TGTGCCAGCAACTACCGGGACAGTTACAATGAGCAGTTCTTC. This encodes CASNYRDSYNEQFF.

The table lists this clonotype with many counts. The chain couples TRBV24-1 to TRBJ2-5; D uncertain. The CDR3 extends over 12 amino acids. Between the trimmed V and J ends, which lost 3 bases and 5 bases, there was a span of 6 bases. The germline gives CDR1 KGHDR, CDR2 SFDVKD. Here the CDR3 DNA reads TGTGCCACCAGTGATCAGACGGAGACCCAGTACTTC. This encodes CATSDQTETQYF.

The sample holds a few counts of this clonotype. This sequence joins TRBV10-3 and TRBJ1-3; no clear D gene. CDR1 and CDR2 from the germline V gene are ENHRY and SYGVKD. The CDR3 contains 14 residues. Trimming removed 10 bases from V and 0 bases from J, with 13 bases in between. The CDR3 loop reads CATMGGSSGNTIYF. The CDR3 DNA follows: TGTGCCACGATGGGAGGGAGCTCTGGAAACACCATATATTTT.